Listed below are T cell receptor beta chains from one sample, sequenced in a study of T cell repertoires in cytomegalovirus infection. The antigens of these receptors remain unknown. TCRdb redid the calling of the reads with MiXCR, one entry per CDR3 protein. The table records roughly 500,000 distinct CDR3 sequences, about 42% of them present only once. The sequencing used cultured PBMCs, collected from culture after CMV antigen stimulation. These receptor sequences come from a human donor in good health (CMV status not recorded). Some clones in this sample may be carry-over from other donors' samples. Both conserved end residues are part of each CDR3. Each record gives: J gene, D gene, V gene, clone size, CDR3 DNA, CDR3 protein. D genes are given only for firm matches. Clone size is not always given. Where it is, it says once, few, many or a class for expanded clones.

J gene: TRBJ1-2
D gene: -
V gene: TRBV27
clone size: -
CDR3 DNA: TGTGCCAGCAGTCCCCTAACAGGCGGGGGCGATGGCTACACCTTC
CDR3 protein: CASSPLTGGGDGYTF

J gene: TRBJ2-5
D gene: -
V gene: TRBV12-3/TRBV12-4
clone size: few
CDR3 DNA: TGTGCCAGCAGTTTTGGGGGGCAGATGGAGGAGACCCAGTACTTC
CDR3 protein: CASSFGGQMEETQYF

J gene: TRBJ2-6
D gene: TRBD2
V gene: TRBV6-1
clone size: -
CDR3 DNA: TGTGCCAGCCTTAGGGGAGGGAGTGCTGATCAAACCTACTCTGGGGCCAACGTCCTGACTTTC
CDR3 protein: CASLRGGSADQTYSGANVLTF

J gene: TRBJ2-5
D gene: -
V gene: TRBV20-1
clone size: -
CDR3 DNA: TGCAGTGCTGGGAAATCAGGGACCCAGTACTTC
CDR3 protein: CSAGKSGTQYF

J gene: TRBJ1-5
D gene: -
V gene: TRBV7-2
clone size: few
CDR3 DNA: TGTGCCAGCAGCTTAGCAGGGCTCAGCGGGGGTCAGCCCCAGCATTTT
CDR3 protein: CASSLAGLSGGQPQHF

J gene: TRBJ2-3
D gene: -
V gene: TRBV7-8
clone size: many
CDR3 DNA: TGTGCCAGCAGCACCCCAGATGATGGCACAGATACGCAGTATTTT
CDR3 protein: CASSTPDDGTDTQYF

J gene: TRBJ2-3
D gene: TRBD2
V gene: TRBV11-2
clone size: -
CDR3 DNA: TGTGCCAGCAGCCTCGGACGGAGCGGGGGAGATACGCAGTATTTT
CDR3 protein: CASSLGRSGGDTQYF

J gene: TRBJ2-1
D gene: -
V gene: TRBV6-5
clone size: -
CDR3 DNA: TGTGCCAGTGAAGCTGGCGACAATGAGCAGTTCTTC
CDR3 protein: CASEAGDNEQFF

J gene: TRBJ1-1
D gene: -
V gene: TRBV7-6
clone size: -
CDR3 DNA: TGTGCCAGCAGCTTAATGAGGGGCGGAGACACTGAAGCTTTCTTT
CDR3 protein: CASSLMRGGDTEAFF

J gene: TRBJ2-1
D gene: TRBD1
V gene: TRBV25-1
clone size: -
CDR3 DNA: TGTGCCAGCACAGGCCGGGACAGGGGTCGGGAGCAGTTCTTC
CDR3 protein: CASTGRDRGREQFF

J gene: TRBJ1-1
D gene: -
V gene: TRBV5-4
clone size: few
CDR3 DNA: TGTGCCAGCAGCTTGATGGGCTATGACACTGAAGCTTTCTTT
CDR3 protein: CASSLMGYDTEAFF

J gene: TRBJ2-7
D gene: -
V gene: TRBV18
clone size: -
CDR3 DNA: TGTGCCAGCTCACCACCGGGCGGGGTCGGCTACGAGCAGTACTTC
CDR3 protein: CASSPPGGVGYEQYF

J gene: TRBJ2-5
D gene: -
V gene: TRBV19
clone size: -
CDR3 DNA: TGTGCCAGTAGTATCATCGGGCCGACGGAGACCCAGTACTTC
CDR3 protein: CASSIIGPTETQYF

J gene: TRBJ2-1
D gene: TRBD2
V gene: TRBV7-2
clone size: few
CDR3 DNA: TGTGCCAGCAGCCCTCGGACTAGCTCCTTGGAGCAGTTCTTC
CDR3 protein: CASSPRTSSLEQFF

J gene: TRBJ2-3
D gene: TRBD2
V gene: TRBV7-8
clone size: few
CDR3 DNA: TGTGCCAGCAGCTCGCCCAGGACTAGCGGCAATACGCAGTATTTT
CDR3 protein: CASSSPRTSGNTQYF

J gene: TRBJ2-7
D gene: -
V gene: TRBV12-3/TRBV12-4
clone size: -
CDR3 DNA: TGTGCCAGCAGTCAGCCGGAACTGGGAATCGAGCAGTACTTC
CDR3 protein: CASSQPELGIEQYF

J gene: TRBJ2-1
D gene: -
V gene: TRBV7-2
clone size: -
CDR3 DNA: TGTGCCAGCAGCTTAGCTACAGCAGAATACAATGAGCAGTTCTTC
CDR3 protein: CASSLATAEYNEQFF

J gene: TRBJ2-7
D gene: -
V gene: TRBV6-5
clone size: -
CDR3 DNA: TGTGCCAGTGGGACCCGGGGCTACGAGCAGTACTTC
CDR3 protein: CASGTRGYEQYF

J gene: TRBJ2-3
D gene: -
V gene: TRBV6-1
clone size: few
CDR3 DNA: TGTGCCAGCAGTGCCTACACAGATACGCAGTATTTT
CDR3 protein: CASSAYTDTQYF

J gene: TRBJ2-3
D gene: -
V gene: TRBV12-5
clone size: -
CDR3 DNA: TGTGCTAGTGGTTTTTTGGGCACCGGCACAGATACGCAGTATTTT
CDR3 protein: CASGFLGTGTDTQYF

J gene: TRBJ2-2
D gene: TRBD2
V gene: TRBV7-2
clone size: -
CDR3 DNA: TGTGCCAGCAGCCCCCAGGCGGGAGTTTCAGGGGAGCTGTTTTTT
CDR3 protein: CASSPQAGVSGELFF

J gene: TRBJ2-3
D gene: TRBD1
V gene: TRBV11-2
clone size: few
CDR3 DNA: TGTGCCAGCAGCTCCACCGGGGACAGCTTCACAGATACGCAGTATTTT
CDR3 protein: CASSSTGDSFTDTQYF

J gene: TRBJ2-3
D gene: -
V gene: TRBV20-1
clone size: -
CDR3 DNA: TGCAGTGCCAACCTCGGGGGCTCAAGTCGAGATACGCAGTATTTT
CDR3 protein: CSANLGGSSRDTQYF

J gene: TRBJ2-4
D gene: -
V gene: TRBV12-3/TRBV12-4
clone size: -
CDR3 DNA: TGTGCCAGCAGTCCCTGGGAGGCCAAAAACATTCAGTACTTC
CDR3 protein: CASSPWEAKNIQYF

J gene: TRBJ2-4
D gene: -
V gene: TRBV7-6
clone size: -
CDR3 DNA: TGTGCCAGCAGCCCCCCGGGGGACAACATTCAGTACTTC
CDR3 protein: CASSPPGDNIQYF

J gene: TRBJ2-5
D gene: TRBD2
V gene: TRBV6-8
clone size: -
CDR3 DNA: TGTGCCAGCAGTTACGTCGGGGCGGGGGGACGGACCCAGTACTTC
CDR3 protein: CASSYVGAGGRTQYF

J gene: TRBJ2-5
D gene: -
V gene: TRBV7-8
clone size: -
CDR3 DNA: TGTGCCAGCAGCCATATAACTGGGGTGAGGACCCAGTACTTC
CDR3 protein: CASSHITGVRTQYF

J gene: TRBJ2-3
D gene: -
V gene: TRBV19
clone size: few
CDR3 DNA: TGTGCCAGTACCAGAGGCAGGGGCTCCACAGATACGCAGTATTTT
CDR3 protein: CASTRGRGSTDTQYF

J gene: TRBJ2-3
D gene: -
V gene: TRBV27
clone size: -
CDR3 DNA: TGTGCCAGCAGCAAGACATGGACTCGCACAGATACGCAGTATTTT
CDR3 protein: CASSKTWTRTDTQYF

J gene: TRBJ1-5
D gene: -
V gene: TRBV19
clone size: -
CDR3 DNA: TGTGCCAGTAGTATAGATCTCTGCAGGGGCGGCAATCAGCCCCAGCATTTT
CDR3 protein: CASSIDLCRGGNQPQHF

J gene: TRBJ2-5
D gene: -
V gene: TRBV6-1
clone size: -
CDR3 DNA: TGTGCCAGCGGGCCGGGGCCCGCGGAGACCCAGTACTTC
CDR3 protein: CASGPGPAETQYF

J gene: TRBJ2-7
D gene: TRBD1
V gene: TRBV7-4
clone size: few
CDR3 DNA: TGTGCCAGCAGCAACAGGGGAAAAAACGAGCAGTACTTC
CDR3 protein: CASSNRGKNEQYF

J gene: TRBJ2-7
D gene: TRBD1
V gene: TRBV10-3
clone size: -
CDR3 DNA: TGTGCCATCAGTGAGGGACAGGGACCCTACGAGCAGTACTTC
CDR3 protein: CAISEGQGPYEQYF

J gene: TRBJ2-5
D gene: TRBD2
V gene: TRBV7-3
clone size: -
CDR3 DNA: TGTGCCAGCAGCTACAGCGGGGCCCGGGCCTTAGAGACCCAGTACTTC
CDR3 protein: CASSYSGARALETQYF

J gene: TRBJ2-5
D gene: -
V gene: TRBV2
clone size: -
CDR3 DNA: TGTGCCAGCAGTGACTTGGTGGTCCGGACCCAGTACTTC
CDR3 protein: CASSDLVVRTQYF

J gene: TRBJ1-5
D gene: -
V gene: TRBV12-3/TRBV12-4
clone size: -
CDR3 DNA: TGTGCCAGCAGTCCCCGAACGGGGTTCAATCAGCCCCAGCATTTT
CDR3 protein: CASSPRTGFNQPQHF

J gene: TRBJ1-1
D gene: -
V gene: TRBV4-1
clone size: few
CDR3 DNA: TGCGCCAGCAGCCAGCAACTTATGAACACTGAAGCTTTCTTT
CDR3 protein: CASSQQLMNTEAFF

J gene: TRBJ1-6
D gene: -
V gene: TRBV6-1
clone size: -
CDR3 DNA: TGTGCCAGCAGGGGGGCTTCGGAGAATTCACCCCTCCACTTT
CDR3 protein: CASRGASENSPLHF

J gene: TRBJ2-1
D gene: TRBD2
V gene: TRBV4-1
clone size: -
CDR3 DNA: TGCGCCAGCAGCCAGCACCCGGGGGGTGATTCCTACAATGAGCAGTTCTTC
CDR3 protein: CASSQHPGGDSYNEQFF

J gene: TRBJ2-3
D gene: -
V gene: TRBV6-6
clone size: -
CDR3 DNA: TGTTCCAGCAGTCCGGCGCGGGCAGATACGCAGTATTTT
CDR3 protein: CSSSPARADTQYF

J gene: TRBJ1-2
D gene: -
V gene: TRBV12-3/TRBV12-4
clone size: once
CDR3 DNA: TGTGCCAGCAGTTACGACGGGAGAGATGGCTACACCTTC
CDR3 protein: CASSYDGRDGYTF

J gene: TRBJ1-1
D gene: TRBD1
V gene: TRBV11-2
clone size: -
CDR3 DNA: TGTGCCAGCAGCTTAGTTTGGGGGACAGAAAACACTGAAGCTTTCTTT
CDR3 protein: CASSLVWGTENTEAFF

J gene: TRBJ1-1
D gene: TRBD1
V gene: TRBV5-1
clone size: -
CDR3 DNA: TGCGCCAGCAGCCAGGGGGCGAGAATAAACACTGAAGCTTTCTTT
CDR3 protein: CASSQGARINTEAFF

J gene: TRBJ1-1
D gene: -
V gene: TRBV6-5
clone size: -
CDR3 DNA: TGTGCCAGCAGTTACTCGATTGTCTTGAACACTCAAGCTTTCTTT
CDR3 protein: CASSYSIVLNTQAFF

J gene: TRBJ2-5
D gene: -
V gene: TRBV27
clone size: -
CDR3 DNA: TGTGCCAGCAGAATGGGTAGCGCATACCCCCAAGAGACCCAGTACTTC
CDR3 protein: CASRMGSAYPQETQYF

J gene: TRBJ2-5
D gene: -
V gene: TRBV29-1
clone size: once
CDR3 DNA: TGCAGCGCCCTAGGGGGGGGGACCCAGTACTTC
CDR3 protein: CSALGGGTQYF

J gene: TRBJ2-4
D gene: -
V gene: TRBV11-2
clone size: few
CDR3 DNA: TGTGCCAGCAGCCCTGAACGGGGACTGAAAAACATTCAGTACTTC
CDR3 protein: CASSPERGLKNIQYF

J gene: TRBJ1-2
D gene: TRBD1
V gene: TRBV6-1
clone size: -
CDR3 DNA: TGTGCCAGCAGTGAACCGGGACAGGGTTATGGCTACACCTTC
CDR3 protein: CASSEPGQGYGYTF

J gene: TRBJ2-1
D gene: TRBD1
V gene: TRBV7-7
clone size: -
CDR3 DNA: TGTGCCAGCAGCGACGGACAGGGTTTTGAGCAGTTCTTC
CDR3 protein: CASSDGQGFEQFF

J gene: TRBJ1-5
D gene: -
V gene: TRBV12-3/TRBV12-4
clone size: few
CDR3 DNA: TGTGCCAGCAGTTTGGTGGGACCTCAACAGCCCCAGCATTTT
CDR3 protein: CASSLVGPQQPQHF

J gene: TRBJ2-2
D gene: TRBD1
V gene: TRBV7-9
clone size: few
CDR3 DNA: TGTGCCAGCACCCTAGGGACAGACGTCGGGGAGCTGTTTTTT
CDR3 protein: CASTLGTDVGELFF

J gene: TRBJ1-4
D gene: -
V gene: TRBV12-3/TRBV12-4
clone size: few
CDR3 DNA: TGTGCCAGCAGCCCTAGGGGAAAACTGTTTTTT
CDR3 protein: CASSPRGKLFF

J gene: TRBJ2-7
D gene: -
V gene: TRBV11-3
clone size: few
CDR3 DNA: TGTGCCAGCAGCTCCCGGGACAACCCCTACGAGCAGTACTTC
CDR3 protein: CASSSRDNPYEQYF

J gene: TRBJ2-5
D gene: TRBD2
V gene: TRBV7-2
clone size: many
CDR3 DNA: TGTGCCAGCAGCCTCACTAGCGGGCCCCAAGAGACCCAGTACTTC
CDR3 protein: CASSLTSGPQETQYF

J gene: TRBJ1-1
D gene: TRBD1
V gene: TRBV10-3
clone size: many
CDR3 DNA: TGTGCCATCAGTGAGTTAGGGACAGCAGAAGTGGGGAACACTGAAGCTTTCTTT
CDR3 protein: CAISELGTAEVGNTEAFF

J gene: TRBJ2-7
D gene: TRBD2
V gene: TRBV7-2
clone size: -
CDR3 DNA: TGTGCCAGCAGCTCCCGGGGGGGCCTCGAGCAGTACTTC
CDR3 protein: CASSSRGGLEQYF

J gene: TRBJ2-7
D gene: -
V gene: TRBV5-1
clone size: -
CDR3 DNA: TGCGCCAGCAGCCCCCGGACAGTTGGCCGCCTACTGTATGAGCAGTACTTC
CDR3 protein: CASSPRTVGRLLYEQYF